Each of the 21 T cell receptor beta chains below was sequenced from the same sample in a study of blood T cell repertoires in COVID-19. The assay was immunoSEQ multiplex PCR, and TCRdb's table has in-frame clones only and misses some. The sample consists of 200,000 to 300,000 clones, just under 85% of them appearing once. The sample taken for sequencing was peripheral blood. All receptors derive from a woman aged 55 to 70 with active or convalescent COVID-19.

The V and J genes are TRBV5-5 and TRBJ2-7, with 10 nucleotides matching TRBD2. The CDR3 has 16 amino acids. The V gene's germline CDR1 is SGHKS and CDR2 YYEKEE (reference sequence). The V segment lost 4 bases and the J segment 2 bases; nucleotides outside the gene matches: 9. The CDR3 region is CASSPIRTSGTYEQYF. DNA for the CDR3: TGTGCCAGCAGCCCGATAAGGACTAGCGGAACCTACGAGCAGTACTTC. The whole variable domain, remainder taken from reference TRBV5-5 and TRBJ2-7, is DAGVTQSPTHLIKTRGQQVTLRCSPISGHKSVSWYQQVLGQGPQFIFQYYEKEERGRGNFPDRFSARQFPNYSSELNVNALLLGDSALYLCASSPIRTSGTYEQYFGPGTRLTVT.

This clone was detected once. The chain employs TRBV18 and TRBJ2-7; tentatively, D is TRBD2 (5 bases). The germline CDR1 and CDR2 sequences are KGHSH and LQKENI. The CDR3 sequence is 14 residues long. V lost 4 bases and J lost 1, with 11 bases in between. The CDR3 protein is CASSHDRESYEQYF. The CDR3 DNA reads as TGTGCCAGCTCACACGACCGGGAATCCTACGAGCAGTACTTC. The whole variable domain, filled in from reference TRBV18 and TRBJ2-7, reads NAGVMQNPRHLVRRRGQEARLRCSPMKGHSHVYWYRQLPEEGLKFMVYLQKENIIDESGMPKERFSAEFPKEGPSILRIQQVVRGDSAAYFCASSHDRESYEQYFGPGTRLTVT.

The chain couples TRBV19 to TRBJ2-5; TRBD2 matches 13 bases. Germline-derived CDR1 and CDR2 are LNHDA and SQIVND (reference sequence). V was clipped by 3 bases and J by 2 bases; unmatched bases: 6. The CDR3 loop spans 17 amino acids. The CDR3 nucleotides read TGTGCCAGTAGTATGAGGACTAGCGGGAGTAGGCAAGAGACCCAGTACTTC. It yields the protein CASSMRTSGSRQETQYF. Drawing the rest from reference TRBV19 and TRBJ2-5, the complete variable domain is DGGITQSPKYLFRKEGQNVTLSCEQNLNHDAMYWYRQDPGQGLRLIYYSQIVNDFQKGDIAEGYSVSREKKESFPLTVTSAQKNPTAFYLCASSMRTSGSRQETQYFGPGTRLLVL.

V is TRBV10-3 and J is TRBJ2-7; 11 nucleotides line up with TRBD2. The CDR3 is 15 residues long. CDR1 and CDR2 from the germline V gene are ENHRY and SYGVKD. With 5 bases clipped from V and 4 bases from J, the junction kept 7 bases outside the gene matches. This CDR3 is CAISQTSGKTYEQYF. The DNA for the CDR3 is TGTGCCATCAGTCAGACTAGCGGGAAAACTTACGAGCAGTACTTC.

Points on this clone: A read error may produce the germline difference seen at one junction end. The rearrangement uses TRBV14 and TRBJ2-5; the D gene is possibly TRBD2 (5 bases). This CDR3 comprises 15 residues. Germline CDR1 is SGHDN and CDR2 is FVKESK. The chain's CDR3 is CASSEEPGIQETQYF. CDR3 nucleotide sequence: TGTGCCAGCAGCGAAGAGCCCGGGATACAAGAGACCCAGTACTTC.

The genes are TRBV11-3 and TRBJ2-6, with TRBD1 as a possible D gene (5 bases). Trimming took off 2 bases at V and 9 bases at J, with 11 bases between the two ends. Germline lookup yields CDR1 SGHNT and CDR2 YENEEA. The length of the CDR3 is 14 residues. CDR3 amino acids: CASSLRQGGNVLTF. DNA of the CDR3: TGTGCCAGCAGCTTACGGCAGGGTGGCAACGTCCTGACTTTC.

This CDR3 reads CASSLVQAIGELFF. The CDR3, as DNA: TGCGCCAGCAGCTTGGTACAGGCTATCGGGGAGCTGTTTTTT. The rearrangement links TRBV5-1 to TRBJ2-2; D perhaps matches TRBD1 (5 bases). V was cut by 0 bases and J by 7 bases, with 10 bases left in between. Germline V gene data show CDR1 as SGHRS and CDR2 as YFSETQ. The CDR3 runs 14 residues.

The V gene is TRBV5-1, the J gene TRBJ2-3, with TRBD1 matching over 8 bases. Unmatched junction bases numbered 4, after V lost 5 bases and J lost 2 bases. Germline V gene lookup returns CDR1 SGHRS and CDR2 YFSETQ. The CDR3 runs 14 residues. CDR3 loop: CASRTGVLTDTQYF. CDR3 sequence (DNA): TGCGCCAGCAGGACAGGGGTCCTCACAGATACGCAGTATTTT.

The chain links TRBV7-8 to TRBJ1-5; no firm D call. The CDR3 is 17 amino acids. V was shortened by 2 bases and J by 4 bases, with 18 bases between the two germline ends. CDR1 is SGHVS and CDR2 is FQNEAQ in the germline V gene. The CDR3: CASSLFSLAALNQPQHF. As DNA, the CDR3 is TGTGCCAGCAGCTTATTTAGCCTAGCAGCATTAAATCAGCCCCAGCATTTT.

This sequence joins TRBV19 and TRBJ1-1; 8 positions agree with TRBD1. The CDR3 spans 13 residues. Germline V gene sequence: CDR1 LNHDA, CDR2 SQIVND (reference sequence). Unmatched junction bases numbered 6, after V lost 9 bases and J lost 3 bases. The CDR3 is CASLQGGYTEAFF. In DNA, the CDR3 is TGTGCCAGCCTACAGGGGGGGTACACTGAAGCTTTCTTT.

This chain connects TRBV29-1 to TRBJ2-1; 9 bases match TRBD2. CDR3 length: 15 residues. V lost 6 bases and J lost 2; bases outside the gene matches: 8. CDR1 SQVTM and CDR2 ANQGSEA come from the germline V gene. The chain's CDR3 is CSVKVRLAAYNEQFF. The CDR3 nucleotides are TGCAGCGTAAAAGTCAGACTAGCGGCCTACAATGAGCAGTTCTTC.

This clone was recorded a few times. The rearrangement joins TRBV27 to TRBJ1-2, with a possible D match to TRBD1 (5 bases). This CDR3 region has 15 residues. Trimming left V 8 bases short and J 8 bases short, with 24 bases between. Germline loops: CDR1 MNHEY, CDR2 SMNVEV (reference sequence). In DNA, the CDR3 is TGTGCCAGCGGGTCCGCGGTTTTCTTCCGGGGGGGCTACACCTTC. Its translation is CASGSAVFFRGGYTF.

This clone was seen a handful of times. The chain uses TRBV4-1 and TRBJ2-7; a weak D match, TRBD1 (6 bases). Germline V gives CDR1 MGHRA, CDR2 YSYEKL. The CDR3 loop spans 16 amino acids. V lost 0 bases and J lost 5, with 17 bases in between. The CDR3 here is CASSQDSAGEKHEQYF. In nucleotides, the CDR3 is TGCGCCAGCAGCCAAGATTCGGCAGGGGAAAAGCACGAGCAGTACTTC.

The gene calls are TRBV6-6 and TRBJ1-3; D uncertain. The CDR3 spans 15 residues. Germline lookup yields CDR1 MNHNY and CDR2 SVGAGI (reference sequence). Trimming shortened V by 6 bases and J by 0 bases, and 12 bases separated the two germline ends. CDR3 sequence (DNA): TGTGCCAGCAGCCGGAGAAGCAGCTCTGGAAACACCATATATTTT. Translated, it gives CASSRRSSSGNTIYF.

The V call is TRBV2, the J call TRBJ2-3, with D possibly TRBD2 on 5 matching bases. CDR1 SNHLY and CDR2 FYNNEI come from the germline V gene. This CDR3 is 12 amino acids long. V gave up 3 bases and J gave up 8 bases, with 9 bases separating them. The CDR3 nucleotides are TGTGCCAGCAGTGATGAGGGAAGTACGCAGTATTTT. Protein: CASSDEGSTQYF.

The chain links TRBV3-1 (or the pseudogene TRBV3-2) to TRBJ2-7; TRBD1 matches 7 bases. The CDR3 extends over 14 amino acids. Germline trimming cut 3 bases from V and 1 base from J; bases unmatched to any gene: 3. Germline V lookup: CDR1 LGHDT, CDR2 YNNKEL (reference sequence). The DNA for the CDR3 is TGTGCCAGCAGCCATACGGGACAGTCCTACGAGCAGTACTTC. Its translation: CASSHTGQSYEQYF.

This chain connects TRBV18 to TRBJ2-5; 7 nucleotides align to TRBD1. Germline trimming cut 3 bases from V and 5 bases from J; bases unmatched to any gene: 9. The germline CDR1 and CDR2 sequences are KGHSH and LQKENI. The length of the CDR3 is 15 residues. DNA of the CDR3: TGTGCCAGCTCACCCGACGGACAGGCCCGGGAGACCCAGTACTTC. Encoded protein: CASSPDGQARETQYF.

The V call is TRBV5-1, the J call TRBJ2-2; D is undetermined. Looked up from germline, CDR1 is SGHRS and CDR2 is YFSETQ. Between the trimmed V and J ends, which lost 3 bases and 1 base, there was a span of 10 bases. The CDR3 length is 15 residues. CDR3 in amino acids: CASSSSSVNTGELFF. In DNA form, the CDR3 reads TGCGCCAGCAGCTCGTCTTCAGTGAACACCGGGGAGCTGTTTTTT.

The chain is built from TRBV6-1 and TRBJ1-5; 8 bases are a match to TRBD1. The CDR3 covers 15 residues. V was pared by 3 bases and J by 6 bases, with 7 bases of the junction left unmatched. Germline values: CDR1 MNHNS, CDR2 SASEGT. In nucleotides, the CDR3 is TGTGCCAGCAGTGAGAGACAGGGGTTTTTTCAGCCCCAGCATTTT. Protein sequence: CASSERQGFFQPQHF.

The table lists this clone with a few counts. The J gene is TRBJ1-2, the V gene TRBV7-9, with 8 bases lining up with TRBD1. Germline CDR1 SEHNR, CDR2 FQNEAQ (reference sequence). With V trimmed by 5 bases and J by 13 bases, 12 bases remained unmatched. The CDR3 covers 13 residues. DNA for the CDR3: TGTGCCAGCAGCAACGCCCGGACAGGGCGAGGCACCTTC. This gives the protein CASSNARTGRGTF.

The J gene is TRBJ2-7, the V gene TRBV6-5; 9 bases agree with TRBD1. CDR3 length: 12 amino acids. V lost 6 bases, J lost 9 bases, and 6 bases stayed unmatched. Germline V gene data show CDR1 as MNHEY and CDR2 as SVGAGI. CDR3 loop: CASRGTGWRQYV. CDR3 sequence (DNA): TGTGCCAGCAGGGGGACAGGGTGGCGGCAGTACGTC.